Below are 10 T cell receptor beta chains sequenced from a single sample in a study of cytomegalovirus exposure and HLA in healthy donors. Vbeta (60) and Jbeta (13) primers were used in the PCR. Measured with immunoSEQ multiplex PCR; TCRdb has only the in-frame clones, and not every one. The repertoire table contains some 120,000 clones. Sequenced material: PBMCs. Receptor source: a man aged 40-49 years in good health and CMV-seropositive.

The chain is built from TRBV5-8 and TRBJ2-3; 8 bases match TRBD2. Per germline, CDR1 SGHTS and CDR2 YDEGEE. J was trimmed by 1 base and V by 5 bases; bases with no gene match: 0. The CDR3 is 13 residues long. Here the CDR3 reads CASRTSGTDTQYF. Here the CDR3 DNA reads TGTGCCAGCAGGACTAGCGGCACAGATACGCAGTATTTT. Variable domain in full (rest from reference TRBV5-8 and TRBJ2-3): EAGVTQSPTHLIKTRGQQATLRCSPISGHTSVYWYQQALGLGLQFLLWYDEGEERNRGNFPPRFSGRQFPNYSSELNVNALELEDSALYLCASRTSGTDTQYFGPGTRLTVL.

V usage is TRBV5-6 and J usage is TRBJ1-2; D gene unclear. This CDR3 is 12 amino acids long. Germline CDR1 reads SGHDT; CDR2 reads YYEEEE. V lost 0 bases to trimming and J lost 12 bases, with 12 bases between them. The CDR3 nucleotides read TGTGCCAGCAGCTTGGAATTTGATGAGAACACCTTC. The encoded protein is CASSLEFDENTF. The full variable domain, completed using reference TRBV5-6 and TRBJ1-2, is DAGVTQSPTHLIKTRGQQVTLRCSPKSGHDTVSWYQQALGQGPQFIFQYYEEEERQRGNFPDRFSGHQFPNYSSELNVNALLLGDSALYLCASSLEFDENTFGSGTRLTVV.

The chain has TRBV5-1 and TRBJ2-2, with a tentative D call TRBD2 (8 bases). Germline CDR1 reads SGHRS; CDR2 reads YFSETQ. This CDR3 region has 15 residues. Trimming removed 7 bases at V and 5 bases at J, with 18 bases between. CDR3 nucleotides: TGCGCCAGCCGCCGGGAGGGGGCTGGGACCGGGGAGCTGTTTTTT. It is translated as CASRREGAGTGELFF.

The chain has TRBV4-1 and TRBJ1-1; TRBD1 aligns across 8 bases. Germline V gives CDR1 MGHRA, CDR2 YSYEKL. This CDR3 comprises 17 residues. V was clipped by 0 bases and J by 3 bases; unmatched bases: 9. CDR3 nucleotides: TGCGCCAGCAGCCAAGATCCGCAGGGGGCGCAGGACACTGAAGCTTTCTTT. It encodes CASSQDPQGAQDTEAFF.

The chain recombines TRBV27 with TRBJ2-3; tentative D call: TRBD1 (5 bases). The V gene lost 6 bases and the J gene lost 0 bases, with 13 bases spanning the gap. Germline V gives CDR1 MNHEY, CDR2 SMNVEV (reference sequence). The length of the CDR3 is 15 residues. CDR3 amino acids: CASRVRASSTDTQYF. In DNA form, the CDR3 reads TGTGCCAGCAGGGTCAGGGCCTCTAGCACAGATACGCAGTATTTT.

The chain combines TRBV30 with TRBJ1-2, with 9 bases matching TRBD1. In germline, CDR1 is GTSNPN, CDR2 SVGIG (reference sequence). The CDR3 length is 13 residues. With V trimmed by 1 base and J by 6 bases, 3 bases remained unmatched. The CDR3 region is CAWSEGQGDGYTF. The CDR3 DNA follows: TGTGCCTGGAGTGAGGGACAGGGCGATGGCTACACCTTC.

J is TRBJ1-6 and V is TRBV6-4; D ambiguous. The germline V and J ends were trimmed by 4 bases and 8 bases, with 12 bases remaining between them. The CDR3 sequence is 14 residues long. The V gene's germline CDR1 is MRHNA and CDR2 SNTAGT. The CDR3 bases are TGTGCCAGCAGTGTGCGGACGGGAGATTCACCCCTCCACTTT. Translated, it gives CASSVRTGDSPLHF.

This chain connects TRBV6-5 to TRBJ1-4, with 7 bases lining up with TRBD1. Per the germline V gene, CDR1 is MNHEY and CDR2 is SVGAGI. Trimming cost V 2 bases and J 10 bases; bases outside gene matches: 10. The CDR3 totals 15 residues. Here the CDR3 DNA reads TGTGCCAGCAGTTACGCCTTTGACAGGGTGGGAAAACTGTTTTTT. Residues: CASSYAFDRVGKLFF.

The chain recombines TRBV5-1 with TRBJ1-2, with 8 nucleotides matching TRBD1. Germline V gene sequence: CDR1 SGHRS, CDR2 YFSETQ. The CDR3 length is 16 residues. Trimming removed 4 bases from V and 3 bases from J; junction bases left unmatched: 11. The CDR3 coding sequence is TGCGCCAGCAGCCAAGGACAGGGAGGTTTCGACTATGGCTACACCTTC. This codes for CASSQGQGGFDYGYTF.

The V call is TRBV27, the J call TRBJ2-5, with D tentatively TRBD2 (6 bases). Germline V gives CDR1 MNHEY, CDR2 SMNVEV (reference sequence). Trimming pared 6 bases from V and 5 bases from J, leaving 22 bases between. This CDR3 has 16 amino acids. In DNA form, the CDR3 reads TGTGCCAGCAGCGGCACGTTGAGCGGGCAATGGGAGACCCAGTACTTC. The encoded protein is CASSGTLSGQWETQYF.